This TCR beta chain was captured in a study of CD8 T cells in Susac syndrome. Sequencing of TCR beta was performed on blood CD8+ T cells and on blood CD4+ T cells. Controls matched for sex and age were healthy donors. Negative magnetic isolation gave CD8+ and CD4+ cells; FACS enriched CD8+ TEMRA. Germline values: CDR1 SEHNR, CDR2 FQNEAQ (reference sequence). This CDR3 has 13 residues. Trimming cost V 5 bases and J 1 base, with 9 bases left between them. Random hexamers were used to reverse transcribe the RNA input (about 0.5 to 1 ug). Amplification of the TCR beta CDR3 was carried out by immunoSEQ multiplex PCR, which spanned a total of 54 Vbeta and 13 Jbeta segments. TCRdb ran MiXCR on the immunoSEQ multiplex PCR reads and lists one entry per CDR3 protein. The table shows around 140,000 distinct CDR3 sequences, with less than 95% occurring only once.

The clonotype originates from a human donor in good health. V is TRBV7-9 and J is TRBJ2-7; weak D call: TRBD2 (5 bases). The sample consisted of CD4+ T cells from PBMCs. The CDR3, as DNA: TGTGCCAGCAGCCCGGACTGGTCCTACGAGCAGTACTTC. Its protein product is CASSPDWSYEQYF.